This TCR beta chain was profiled in a study of CD8+ T cells in alopecia areata. Sequencing templates came from extracted RNA that was reverse transcribed into cDNA. Libraries were prepared by immunoSEQ multiplex PCR; TCRdb keeps only in-frame clonotypes and omits some of them. In the table there are over 150,000 clones, 60% to 70% of which are singletons. Germline values: CDR1 GTSNPN, CDR2 SVGIG (reference sequence). J lost 5 bases, V lost 3 bases, and 8 bases had no gene match. CDR3 size: 14 residues. Treatment denoted: oral pan-JAK inhibitor, 5-10 mg twice daily. This chain uses TRBV30 with TRBJ1-1; TRBD1 agrees at 8 bases. The source of this sequence is a human donor with alopecia areata. Sample: CD4+ T cells sorted from blood, taken at week 4, from a patient treated with tofacitinib. The CDR3 is CAWSLSRGRTEAFF. In nucleotides, the CDR3 is TGTGCCTGGAGCCTCTCCAGGGGGCGGACTGAAGCTTTCTTT.